The clone carrying this TCR beta chain was picked up a small number of times. In TCRdb, the RT-PCR reads were re-called with MiXCR into one record per CDR3 protein. Of approximately 150,000 distinct CDR3 sequences listed, around 28% were seen once; the top ten hold roughly 3%. The source of the sample is a study of patients and donors after allogeneic stem cell transplantation. Germline lookup yields CDR1 LGHNA and CDR2 YSLEER. This CDR3 has 17 amino acids. The V end was cut by 1 base, the J end by 7 bases, with 17 bases between. The chain carries TRBV4-3 and TRBJ1-6; tentative D call: TRBD1 (6 bases). The specimen was blood, either unsorted or a sorted T cell fraction (not recorded which). The sequence derives from a human donor who was either an allogeneic HSCT recipient or a stem cell or donor lymphocyte infusion donor (not recorded which). It is not recorded whose cells these are; they may come from a transplant donor. The CDR3 reads CASSQGVGGLRNSPLHF. The CDR3 nucleotides read TGCGCCAGCAGCCAAGGGGTAGGGGGGTTACGGAATTCACCCCTCCACTTT.